Listed below are T cell receptor beta chains from one sample, sequenced in a study of T cell responses to AZD1222 COVID-19 vaccine. The repertoire was sequenced with immunoSEQ multiplex PCR; TCRdb's copy has only in-frame clones and lacks some. This table has 90,000 to 150,000 clones, about 88% appearing once. Sequencing used peripheral blood, obtained on day 0 of AZD1222 vaccination. The receptors come from an adult in good health. CDR3s include the opening cysteine and the closing phenylalanine or tryptophan. D genes are given only for firm matches. Only some rows state a clone size, as once, few, many or a class for expanded clones.

NA	TRBJ2-3	TRBV4-2	14	TRBD1	CASALGQGTDTQYF	TGTGCCAGCGCCCTGGGACAGGGCACAGATACGCAGTATTTT
NA	TRBJ2-3	TRBV12-3/TRBV12-4	12	NA	CASTGAGDTQYF	TGTGCCAGCACCGGGGCCGGAGATACGCAGTATTTT
NA	TRBJ2-7	TRBV9	15	NA	CASSPEQVFAGEQYF	TGTGCCAGCAGCCCGGAACAGGTCTTCGCGGGCGAGCAGTACTTC
NA	TRBJ2-5	TRBV5-5	14	NA	CASSSRVYQETQYF	TGTGCCAGCAGCTCCAGGGTTTACCAAGAGACCCAGTACTTC
few	TRBJ2-4	TRBV11-2	16	NA	CASSFTWRGAKNIQYF	TGTGCCAGCAGCTTTACGTGGAGAGGGGCTAAAAACATTCAGTACTTC
NA	TRBJ1-2	TRBV20-1	11	NA	CSAGPGVGYTF	TGCAGTGCTGGCCCGGGGGTAGGCTACACCTTC
NA	TRBJ1-2	TRBV6-5	14	TRBD1	CASRRGTGIYGYTF	TGTGCCAGCCGGCGAGGGACAGGAATTTATGGCTACACCTTC
NA	TRBJ1-2	TRBV7-9	12	NA	CASSLVYYGYTF	TGTGCCAGCAGCTTAGTTTATTATGGCTACACCTTC
once	TRBJ2-1	TRBV10-2	16	NA	CASSESIWPPSNEQFF	TGCGCCAGCAGTGAGTCGATATGGCCCCCAAGCAATGAGCAGTTCTTC
once	TRBJ2-7	TRBV7-3	17	TRBD1	CASSPHQFPTGAGEQYF	TGTGCCAGCAGCCCCCATCAATTCCCGACAGGGGCTGGGGAGCAGTACTTC
once	TRBJ2-1	TRBV6-6	14	NA	CASSYTRSYNEQFF	TGTGCCAGCAGTTACACCCGCTCCTACAATGAGCAGTTCTTC
once	TRBJ2-5	TRBV7-2	12	NA	CASSPSRETQYF	TGTGCCAGCAGCCCCTCCCGGGAGACCCAGTACTTC
NA	TRBJ2-3	TRBV4-1	15	NA	CASSQLARSTDTQYF	TGCGCCAGCAGCCAGCTAGCGAGGTCCACAGATACGCAGTATTTT
NA	TRBJ2-1	TRBV11-3	16	TRBD2	CASSTTSGRVRNEQFF	TGTGCCAGCAGCACGACTAGCGGGAGGGTGAGGAATGAGCAGTTCTTC
NA	TRBJ2-1	TRBV11-3	16	NA	CASSLGLAIKYNEQFF	TGTGCCAGCAGCTTAGGTTTAGCGATTAAATACAATGAGCAGTTCTTC
NA	TRBJ1-5	TRBV19	13	NA	CASTGVVGQPQHF	TGTGCCAGTACAGGGGTGGTGGGCCAGCCCCAGCATTTT
NA	TRBJ2-1	TRBV9	15	NA	CASSVSAKTYNEQFF	TGTGCCAGCAGCGTTAGCGCGAAGACCTACAATGAGCAGTTCTTC
NA	TRBJ2-2	TRBV5-1	16	NA	CASSLTPGAGLGELFF	TGCGCCAGCAGCTTGACCCCCGGGGCGGGTCTCGGGGAGCTGTTTTTT
NA	TRBJ1-2	TRBV24-1	14	TRBD1	CATRPTGAYYGYTF	TGTGCCACCAGGCCGACAGGGGCTTACTATGGCTACACCTTC
NA	TRBJ2-7	TRBV6-2/TRBV6-3	16	TRBD2	CASSYTSSGSSYEQYF	TGTGCCAGCAGCTATACGTCCAGCGGGAGCTCCTACGAGCAGTACTTC
once	TRBJ2-6	TRBV5-1	16	NA	CASSLEASSGANVLTF	TGCGCCAGCAGCTTGGAAGCCAGCTCTGGGGCCAACGTCCTGACTTTC
NA	TRBJ2-7	TRBV7-2	15	TRBD2	CASSYLAGVNNEQYF	TGTGCCAGCAGCTATCTAGCGGGAGTTAACAACGAGCAGTACTTC
NA	TRBJ2-1	TRBV19	17	TRBD2	CASSVYSGGPVGNEQFF	TGTGCCAGTAGTGTCTATAGCGGGGGCCCGGTGGGGAATGAGCAGTTCTTC
NA	TRBJ1-1	TRBV5-5	14	NA	CASSLRHLKAEAFF	TGTGCCAGCAGCCTCAGACACCTGAAAGCTGAAGCTTTCTTT
NA	TRBJ1-2	TRBV6-5	16	NA	CASSYSASGRNYGYTF	TGTGCCAGCAGTTACTCTGCGTCAGGACGTAACTATGGCTACACCTTC